Listed below are T cell receptor beta chains from one sample, sequenced in a study of T cell responses to AZD1222 COVID-19 vaccine. Generated by immunoSEQ multiplex PCR, the TCRdb table keeps only in-frame clones and is missing some. The sample holds about 70,000 clones; approximately 85% are singletons and the top ten take around 5.1%. Sample: peripheral blood, taken on day 0 of MenACWY control vaccination. Receptors originate from an adult in good health. Each CDR3 is given with its conserved first and last residue. The D gene is left open where the match is weak. Only part of the rows carry a size: once, few, many, or a class if the clone is expanded.

d_gene,j_gene,abundance,v_gene,CDR3nt,CDR3aa
TRBD2,TRBJ2-3,.,TRBV7-6,TGTGCCAGCAGCTCTTCGACTAGCGGGGGGGCAACGCAGTATTTT,CASSSSTSGGATQYF
.,TRBJ2-2,.,TRBV5-1,TGCGCCAGTAAGACAGATTTGAACACCGGGGAGCTGTTTTTT,CASKTDLNTGELFF
TRBD2,TRBJ2-7,few,TRBV9,TGTGCCAGCAGCCCTTATAGCGGGGAAAGCTCCTACGAGCAGTACTTC,CASSPYSGESSYEQYF
.,TRBJ2-3,.,TRBV5-4,TGTGCCAGCAGCTTGGGGACACCGGGCACAGATACGCAGTATTTT,CASSLGTPGTDTQYF
.,TRBJ1-1,.,TRBV7-2,TGTGCCAGCAGCAATACCGGCTACACTGAAGCTTTCTTT,CASSNTGYTEAFF
.,TRBJ1-4,.,TRBV7-9,TGTGCCAGCAGCTTTTTAGGGTCCTCCGAAAAACTGTTTTTT,CASSFLGSSEKLFF
.,TRBJ2-5,.,TRBV4-3,TGCGCCAGCAGCCAGGATTGGGGACGCCGCGCGGCCCAGTACTTC,CASSQDWGRRAAQYF
TRBD1,TRBJ1-2,.,TRBV19,TGTGCCAGTAGTGACCAGGGGGCCTATGGCTACACCTTC,CASSDQGAYGYTF
.,TRBJ2-1,.,TRBV7-9,TGTGCCAGCAGCCCCACCGCAGCCCGATACAATGAGCAGTTCTTC,CASSPTAARYNEQFF
.,TRBJ1-6,.,TRBV3-1/TRBV3-2,TGTGCCAGCAGCCAAGAGGGGGGGTATTCACCCCTCCACTTT,CASSQEGGYSPLHF
.,TRBJ1-4,.,TRBV9,TGTGCCAGCAGCGCGTGGGCAGATAATGAAAAACTGTTTTTT,CASSAWADNEKLFF
.,TRBJ1-2,.,TRBV19,TGTGCCAGTAGTATAGATATCAACAACTATGGCTACACCTTC,CASSIDINNYGYTF
.,TRBJ1-3,.,TRBV6-5,TGTGCCAGCAGCGCTGGGGGCGGCACCATATATTTT,CASSAGGGTIYF
TRBD1,TRBJ1-6,.,TRBV5-1,TGCGCCAGCAGCTTGGCCTCAGTTACAGGACAGGGCTATTCACCCCTCCACTTT,CASSLASVTGQGYSPLHF
TRBD2,TRBJ2-1,.,TRBV9,TGTGCCAGCAGCGTAGCTAGCGGGGGTTCGCTTGAGCAGTTCTTC,CASSVASGGSLEQFF
.,TRBJ2-7,once,TRBV7-9,TGTGCCAGTGGGGCGTATGACGAGCAGTACTTC,CASGAYDEQYF
TRBD2,TRBJ2-3,.,TRBV5-6,TGTGCCAGCAGCGGCCCGGGACTAGCATCAGATACGCAGTATTTT,CASSGPGLASDTQYF
.,TRBJ1-1,.,TRBV6-6,TGTGCCAGCAGTTATCAACAGGGGAACACTGAAGCTTTCTTT,CASSYQQGNTEAFF
.,TRBJ1-1,.,TRBV7-9,TGTGCCACCAGCGGCGGGAGGGGAGGTGCGGTGAACACTGAAGCTTTCTTT,CATSGGRGGAVNTEAFF
TRBD1,TRBJ1-1,.,TRBV4-1,TGCGCCAGCAGCCCCCGGGGACAGGGGAGAGTATTCACTGAAGCTTTCTTT,CASSPRGQGRVFTEAFF
.,TRBJ2-7,.,TRBV5-1,TGCGCCAGCAGCTATGGACCTGTCCTGGGTGCCAACTACGAGCAGTACTTC,CASSYGPVLGANYEQYF
TRBD2,TRBJ2-1,.,TRBV15,TGTGCCACCTCTAGCGGGGGCAATGAGCAGTTCTTC,CATSSGGNEQFF
.,TRBJ2-4,.,TRBV12-5,TGTGCTAGTGGTTTGGTAGGGGAAACCAAAAACATTCAGTACTTC,CASGLVGETKNIQYF
.,TRBJ1-2,.,TRBV7-2,TGTGCCAGCAGCTTAAGGGGCAGCCGCTACACCTTC,CASSLRGSRYTF
.,TRBJ1-1,.,TRBV5-1,TGCGCCAGCAGCTTGCTAAGGGACGGTAACACTGAAGCTTTCTTT,CASSLLRDGNTEAFF
.,TRBJ1-2,.,TRBV29-1,TGCAGCGTCACCACGGTGGGCTATGGCTACACCTTC,CSVTTVGYGYTF
TRBD1,TRBJ2-7,.,TRBV11-2,TGTGCCAGCAGCTTATTACAGGGGTACGAGCAGTACTTC,CASSLLQGYEQYF
.,TRBJ1-1,.,TRBV15,TGTGCCACCAGCAGGCCGGACAGCCTAATGAACACTGAAGCTTTCTTT,CATSRPDSLMNTEAFF
.,TRBJ2-7,.,TRBV29-1,TGCAGCGTTGCTCAGGGCGCCTACGAGCAGTACTTC,CSVAQGAYEQYF
TRBD1,TRBJ2-7,few,TRBV9,TGTGCCAGCAGCGTAGAACAGGGGGCCTCCTACGAGCAGTACTTC,CASSVEQGASYEQYF
.,TRBJ2-7,few,TRBV7-9,TGTGCCAGCAGCGCGGGACAGCATAGCTACGAGCAGTACTTC,CASSAGQHSYEQYF
.,TRBJ2-5,.,TRBV29-1,TGCAGCGTTGAACCCGCCGGCGTCGGAGAGACCCAGTACTTC,CSVEPAGVGETQYF
.,TRBJ1-1,.,TRBV6-6,TGTGCCAGCAGCCCGCAGGGTTCCGACACTGAAGCTTTCTTT,CASSPQGSDTEAFF
.,TRBJ2-1,.,TRBV27,TGTGCCAGCAGTGCGGATGGAGCCGGCTACAATGAGCAGTTCTTC,CASSADGAGYNEQFF
TRBD1,TRBJ1-5,.,TRBV15,TGTGCCACCTCGGAGGACAGGGGGCTAAATCAGCCCCAGCATTTT,CATSEDRGLNQPQHF
.,TRBJ1-5,medium-sized,TRBV6-5,TGTGCCCTGGAAGGGAGAATTCAGCCCCAGCATTTT,CALEGRIQPQHF
.,TRBJ2-1,.,TRBV29-1,TGCAGCGTTGATGGGGGTGGCTGGAATGAGCAGTTCTTC,CSVDGGGWNEQFF
TRBD2,TRBJ2-5,.,TRBV5-1,TGCGCCAGCAGCTTGTATAGCGGGATGCAAGAGACCCAGTACTTC,CASSLYSGMQETQYF